Presented here are 20 T cell receptor beta chains from one specimen sequenced in a study of shared clonotypes between healthy human individuals. Assay: immunoSEQ multiplex PCR; the TCRdb copy retains only in-frame clones and omits some. In the table there are just over 2,000,000 clones, over 85% of which are singletons. Sequencing was carried out using naive CD4+ T cells sorted from blood. Subset defined: CD45RA+ positively selected. These receptors were taken from a man aged 18 to 30 in good health.

The V call is TRBV2, the J call TRBJ2-2; D remains ambiguous. With 4 bases removed from V and 0 bases from J, the gap between germline ends came to 3 bases. The germline gives CDR1 SNHLY, CDR2 FYNNEI. The length of the CDR3 is 13 residues. The CDR3 sequence is CASSVTNTGELFF. The CDR3 DNA reads TGTGCCAGCAGTGTAACGAACACCGGGGAGCTGTTTTTT.

This chain links TRBV9 with TRBJ2-7, with 9 bases identical to TRBD1. From germline, CDR1 is SGDLS and CDR2 YYNGEE. V shed 1 base, J shed 6 bases, and the junction held 5 bases outside the gene matches. The CDR3 covers 14 residues. CDR3 in amino acids: CASSVNPTGGEQYF. The CDR3 DNA is TGTGCCAGCAGCGTAAACCCGACAGGGGGCGAGCAGTACTTC.

V is TRBV30 and J is TRBJ1-2; D is undetermined. CDR3 size: 14 residues. The V gene's germline CDR1 is GTSNPN and CDR2 SVGIG (reference sequence). Trimming shortened V by 1 base and J by 4 bases, and 13 bases separated the two germline ends. The CDR3 spells CAWSESVRGYGYTF. The CDR3 nucleotides read TGTGCCTGGAGTGAGTCGGTCAGAGGCTATGGCTACACCTTC. Looking up the rest from reference TRBV30 and TRBJ1-2 gives the full variable domain: SQTIHQWPATLVQPVGSPLSLECTVEGTSNPNLYWYRQAAGRGLQLLFYSVGIGQISSEVPQNLSASRPQDRQFILSSKKLLLSDSGFYLCAWSESVRGYGYTFGSGTRLTVV.

This chain links TRBV27 with TRBJ2-3, with a tentative D call TRBD1 (6 bases). Trimming removed 4 bases at V and 0 bases at J, with 14 bases between. This CDR3 region has 16 residues. From germline, CDR1 is MNHEY and CDR2 SMNVEV (reference sequence). CDR3 loop: CASSSAGAFSTDTQYF. CDR3 bases: TGTGCCAGCAGTTCTGCAGGGGCCTTTAGCACAGATACGCAGTATTTT.

The chain carries TRBV10-3 and TRBJ1-4, with D perhaps matching TRBD1 (5 bases). CDR3 length equals 15 residues. V was clipped by 3 bases and J by 4 bases, with 12 bases between them. The germline CDR1 and CDR2 sequences are ENHRY and SYGVKD. The CDR3 DNA follows: TGTGCCATCAGTGATACGGGGGGATTTAATGAAAAACTGTTTTTT. Translating it yields CAISDTGGFNEKLFF.

To note about this clone: This likely comes from a read error, as the CDR3 has no conserved phenylalanine or tryptophan at its end. This rearrangement joins TRBV2 to TRBJ1-5, with D unresolved. V was cut by 6 bases and J by 0 bases, with 6 bases left in between. From germline, CDR1 is SNHLY and CDR2 FYNNEI. The CDR3 runs 13 residues. This CDR3 reads CASRGNSNQPQHC. CDR3 coding DNA: TGTGCCAGCAGGGGGAATAGCAATCAGCCCCAGCATTGT.

The rearrangement links TRBV7-2 to TRBJ2-7; 7 positions agree with TRBD1. Germline V gene sequence: CDR1 SGHTA, CDR2 FQGNSA. CDR3 size: 13 residues. V gave up 6 bases and J gave up 0 bases; unmatched junction bases: 2. CDR3 protein: CASRWDSSYEQYF. DNA for the CDR3: TGTGCCAGCAGGTGGGACAGCTCCTACGAGCAGTACTTC.

The chain carries TRBV7-6 and TRBJ2-2, with 7 nucleotides matching TRBD1. With 0 bases clipped from V and 0 bases from J, the junction kept 16 bases outside the gene matches. Looked up from germline, CDR1 is SGHVS and CDR2 is FNYEAQ. The CDR3 consists of 21 residues. CDR3 sequence (DNA): TGTGCCAGCAGCTTAGCCTGGAAGAGGGGGCTCACCCGCGCGAACACCGGGGAGCTGTTTTTT. It translates to CASSLAWKRGLTRANTGELFF.

A note on this clone: Being one base from a much bigger clone, this may be a read error. This chain links TRBV28 with TRBJ1-2, with TRBD1 matching 7 bases. CDR1 and CDR2 (germline): MDHEN, SYDVKM. The CDR3 length is 12 residues. V lost 5 bases to trimming and J lost 8 bases; unmatched junction nucleotides: 5. CDR3 in DNA: TGTGCCAGCAGTCAACAGGGGAGCGGCTACACCTTC. Amino acid sequence: CASSQQGSGYTF.

The chain uses TRBV4-1 and TRBJ1-4, with TRBD1 identical over 11 bases. V trimming: 2 bases; J trimming: 8 bases; junction bases outside the gene matches: 19. Germline values: CDR1 MGHRA, CDR2 YSYEKL. The CDR3 has 20 residues. The CDR3 loop reads CASSQRGQGTGGFEKEKLFF. In DNA form, the CDR3 reads TGCGCCAGCAGCCAAAGGGGCCAAGGGACAGGGGGTTTTGAGAAAGAAAAACTGTTTTTT.

The V gene is TRBV9, the J gene TRBJ2-1; D is ambiguous. Between the trimmed V and J ends, which lost 0 bases and 0 bases, there was a span of 7 bases. In germline, CDR1 is SGDLS, CDR2 YYNGEE. The CDR3 covers 15 residues. In nucleotides, the CDR3 is TGTGCCAGCAGCGTAGAATATGCCTCCTACAATGAGCAGTTCTTC. Amino acid sequence: CASSVEYASYNEQFF.

For this clone: The same CDR3 can be traced to other DNA sequences in this sample. This sequence joins TRBV5-1 and TRBJ2-6; D may match TRBD1 or TRBD2 (5 bases each). The CDR3 sequence is 16 residues long. The germline V gene has CDR1 SGHRS and CDR2 YFSETQ. V lost 4 bases and J 0 bases, leaving 11 bases between the germline ends. The CDR3 coding sequence is TGCGCCAGCAGCCTGGACGGGGCCTCTGGGGCCAACGTCCTGACTTTC. Translated: CASSLDGASGANVLTF.

The rearrangement uses TRBV27 and TRBJ2-7; perhaps TRBD1 as D (6 bases). From germline, CDR1 is MNHEY and CDR2 SMNVEV (reference sequence). This CDR3 has 15 residues. The V and J ends lost 4 bases and 0 bases respectively, with 13 bases between them. Here the CDR3 reads CASSSDSESSYEQYF. For the CDR3, the DNA is TGTGCCAGCAGTTCGGACAGCGAGAGCTCCTACGAGCAGTACTTC.

V and J are TRBV5-1 and TRBJ2-3, with TRBD2 identical over 7 bases. The CDR3 has 12 residues. CDR1 is SGHRS, CDR2 YFSETQ, per germline. With 8 bases clipped from V and 2 bases from J, the junction kept 2 bases outside the gene matches. DNA for the CDR3: TGCGCCAGTCAGCGGGACACAGATACGCAGTATTTT. Encoded protein: CASQRDTDTQYF.

On this clone itself: The same CDR3 is also encoded by other DNA sequences in this sample. J is TRBJ1-6 and V is TRBV7-2, with D possibly matching TRBD1 (6 bases). CDR3 length: 14 amino acids. In germline, CDR1 is SGHTA, CDR2 FQGNSA. The V end was cut by 1 base, the J end by 7 bases, with 8 bases between. The DNA of the CDR3 is TGTGCCAGCAGCTTAGTACAGGGAAATTCACCCCTCCACTTT. It translates to CASSLVQGNSPLHF.

The gene calls are TRBV18 and TRBJ1-6; D possibly corresponds to TRBD1 (6 bases). From germline, CDR1 is KGHSH and CDR2 LQKENI. This CDR3 has 18 amino acids. Trimming left V 1 base short and J 1 base short, with 14 bases between. The CDR3, as DNA: TGTGCCAGCTCACCACTGGACAGAATCGGGTCCTATAATTCACCCCTCCACTTT. Its protein product is CASSPLDRIGSYNSPLHF.

V is TRBV30 and J is TRBJ1-5, with D unclear. V was pared by 0 bases and J by 6 bases, with 12 bases between. Germline V CDR1 and CDR2: GTSNPN, SVGIG (reference sequence). The CDR3 extends over 14 amino acids. The CDR3 loop is CAWSVLGIGQPQHF. CDR3 DNA: TGTGCCTGGAGTGTCTTGGGTATCGGTCAGCCCCAGCATTTT.

This clone has a single count. The rearrangement links TRBV2 to TRBJ2-3; TRBD2 matches at 11 bases. The germline gives CDR1 SNHLY, CDR2 FYNNEI. The CDR3 contains 15 residues. After removal of 6 bases from V and 6 bases from J, the junction contained 8 bases not matched to a gene. CDR3: CASRTSGDRRDTQYF. CDR3 DNA sequence: TGTGCCAGCAGGACTAGCGGGGACCGGAGGGATACGCAGTATTTT.

Notes on this clone: Other DNA sequences of this sample code for an identical CDR3. The J gene is TRBJ1-1, the V gene TRBV10-3; D ambiguous. The length of the CDR3 is 13 residues. The V gene's germline CDR1 is ENHRY and CDR2 SYGVKD. V was pared by 7 bases and J by 0 bases, with 9 bases between. As DNA, the CDR3 is TGTGCCATCACTCCCGGCATGAACACTGAAGCTTTCTTT. Translation: CAITPGMNTEAFF.

The chain employs TRBV28 and TRBJ2-5; 9 bases match TRBD2. This CDR3 is 13 amino acids long. Trimming cost V 10 bases and J 5 bases; bases outside gene matches: 8. Germline values: CDR1 MDHEN, CDR2 SYDVKM. The CDR3 reads CATKASGGETQYF. The CDR3 coding sequence is TGTGCCACCAAAGCCAGCGGGGGGGAGACCCAGTACTTC.